Below are 22 T cell receptor beta chains sequenced from a single sample in a study of blood T cells in healthy people across ages. A second about 7 to 11 cycle PCR used barcoded and J-beta primers. One entry per CDR3 protein results from TCRdb running MiXCR on the 5' RACE reads. The sample shows around 600,000 distinct CDR3 sequences, more than 45% of them seen only once. The sequenced sample consisted of blood. Receptors originate from a man aged 80 or over in good health.

The chain combines TRBV14 with TRBJ2-2; D possibly corresponds to TRBD1 (6 bases). CDR1 is SGHDN, CDR2 FVKESK, per germline. CDR3 size: 14 residues. The ends were cut back, 2 bases at V and 4 bases at J, with 8 bases in the middle. The CDR3 bases are TGTGCCAGCAGCCAATCAGGGGTCACCGGGGAGCTGTTTTTT. Encoded protein: CASSQSGVTGELFF.

This clonotype was seen more than once but under ten times. The chain couples TRBV4-2 to TRBJ2-6; TRBD1 agrees at 7 bases. Germline V gene data show CDR1 as LGHNA and CDR2 as YNFKEQ. With V trimmed by 5 bases and J by 0 bases, 13 bases remained unmatched. CDR3 length equals 19 residues. CDR3 bases: TGTGCCAGCAGCGTAGGGGACAGCGCGAGAATCTCTGGGGCCAACGTCCTGACTTTC. Residues: CASSVGDSARISGANVLTF.

The chain's CDR3 is CATSRQGTREKLFF. The CDR3 DNA reads TGTGCCACCAGCAGACAGGGGACTCGTGAAAAACTGTTTTTT. The chain combines TRBV15 with TRBJ1-4, with D tentatively TRBD1 (6 bases). This CDR3 has 14 residues. V shed 2 bases and J shed 7 bases, with 11 bases lying between them. Germline values: CDR1 LNHNV, CDR2 YYDKDF (reference sequence).

V is TRBV7-2 and J is TRBJ2-4; tentatively, D is TRBD1 (6 bases). This CDR3 comprises 16 residues. Between the trimmed V and J ends, which lost 4 bases and 8 bases, there was a span of 21 bases. Germline CDR1 is SGHTA and CDR2 is FQGNSA. The CDR3 loop is CASSYALGALVDIQYF. The CDR3, as DNA: TGTGCCAGCAGCTACGCGTTGGGGGCCCTTGTGGACATTCAGTACTTC.

J is TRBJ2-6 and V is TRBV3-1; TRBD1 might be the D (6 bases). The germline V and J ends were trimmed by 2 bases and 4 bases, with 21 bases remaining between them. Germline V CDR1 and CDR2: LGHDT, YNNKEL (reference sequence). The CDR3 is made up of 19 amino acids. CDR3 region: CASSQPKGTSGAGANVLTF. CDR3 sequence (DNA): TGTGCCAGCAGCCAACCTAAGGGGACCTCAGGGGCCGGGGCCAACGTCCTGACTTTC.

The chain uses TRBV9 and TRBJ1-6; 9 nucleotides line up with TRBD1. The trim removed 4 bases at V and 14 bases at J, leaving 10 bases unmatched. The CDR3 is 14 amino acids. Germline V gene data show CDR1 as SGDLS and CDR2 as YYNGEE. The CDR3 coding sequence is TGTGCCAGCAGCTTCCGGGACAGGGCCCCCACCCTCCACTTT. Translating it yields CASSFRDRAPTLHF.

This chain joins TRBV7-8 and TRBJ1-6; 9 nucleotides match TRBD1. V was clipped by 1 base and J by 8 bases; unmatched bases: 9. In germline, CDR1 is SGHVS, CDR2 FQNEAQ. The CDR3 loop spans 17 amino acids. The CDR3 loop is CASSLVGTGRIDSPLHF. CDR3 DNA sequence: TGTGCCAGCAGCTTAGTGGGGACAGGGAGGATTGATTCACCCCTCCACTTT.

The V gene is TRBV29-1, the J gene TRBJ1-1, with D possibly TRBD1 on 6 matching bases. Deletions cut 5 bases from V and 10 bases from J, with 14 bases between. CDR1 is SQVTM and CDR2 is ANQGSEA in the germline V gene. This CDR3 has 11 residues. This CDR3 is CSVWTQGRAFF. The CDR3 DNA is TGCAGCGTTTGGACGCAGGGGCGAGCTTTCTTT.

This clonotype appeared once. The rearrangement uses TRBV7-2 and TRBJ2-7; 10 bases match TRBD2. Judging by the DNA end, TRBJ2-5 fits better; the J call may be wrong. CDR1 SGHTA and CDR2 FQGNSA come from the germline V gene. This CDR3 region has 18 residues. CDR3 region: CASSRMFIAGGGGETQYF. Here the CDR3 DNA reads TGTGCCAGCAGCCGAATGTTCATAGCGGGAGGCGGGGGAGAGACCCAGTACTTC.

This chain links TRBV20-1 with TRBJ2-5, with 9 bases aligning to TRBD2. The J call may be faulty, since TRBJ2-7 better matches the DNA end. Germline CDR1 and CDR2: DFQATT and SNEGSKA (reference sequence). This CDR3 is built from 14 residues. The CDR3, as DNA: TGCAGTGCTAGTCCGGCTAGCGGGGCCTACGAGCAGTACTTC. Translation gives CSASPASGAYEQYF.

This clonotype was seen more than once but under ten times. CDR3 bases: TGTGCCAGCAGCATTCCGACACGTCCAGATACGCAGTATTTT. It yields the protein CASSIPTRPDTQYF. The chain employs TRBV7-9 and TRBJ2-3; D is undetermined. Germline lookup yields CDR1 SEHNR and CDR2 FQNEAQ (reference sequence). The CDR3 spans 14 residues. V lost 5 bases and J lost 4, with 13 bases in between.

CDR3 nucleotide sequence: TGTGCCACCAGTGATTTCGGCTACGAGCAGTACTTC. Amino acids: CATSDFGYEQYF. The gene calls are TRBV24-1 and TRBJ2-7, with no clear D. The V end was cut by 1 base, the J end by 3 bases, with 3 bases between. The V gene's germline CDR1 is KGHDR and CDR2 SFDVKD. CDR3 length: 12 amino acids.

This clonotype came up a few times. The rearrangement links TRBV5-1 to TRBJ2-1, with a weak D call TRBD2 (6 bases). The CDR3 has 19 residues. V dropped 2 bases and J dropped 2 bases, with 23 bases sitting between them. CDR1 is SGHRS, CDR2 YFSETQ, per germline. CDR3 DNA: TGCGCCAGCAGCTTAAAGCCGGGACTCGAAAGGGCAACCTACAATGAGCAGTTCTTC. It is translated as CASSLKPGLERATYNEQFF.

This clonotype was found once. This chain joins TRBV29-1 and TRBJ1-2; possibly TRBD1 for D (6 bases). CDR3 size: 15 residues. Trimming shortened V by 7 bases and J by 0 bases, and 18 bases separated the two germline ends. The germline CDR1 and CDR2 sequences are SQVTM and ANQGSEA. The CDR3 region has the DNA TGCAGCGCAGAAAAAGACAGGAAAGCTAACTATGGCTACACCTTC. Its translation is CSAEKDRKANYGYTF.

This clonotype was detected only once. DNA for the CDR3: TGTGCCTGGAGTTCAAATTTTTACGAGCAGTACTTC. Translated, it gives CAWSSNFYEQYF. This chain joins TRBV30 and TRBJ2-7; D unresolved. The CDR3 runs 12 residues. V was trimmed by 2 bases and J by 4 bases, leaving 9 bases between them. Looked up from germline, CDR1 is GTSNPN and CDR2 is SVGIG (reference sequence). Full variable domain (outside the CDR3, taken from reference TRBV30 and TRBJ2-7): SQTIHQWPATLVQPVGSPLSLECTVEGTSNPNLYWYRQAAGRGLQLLFYSVGIGQISSEVPQNLSASRPQDRQFILSSKKLLLSDSGFYLCAWSSNFYEQYFGPGTRLTVT.

The chain links TRBV20-1 to TRBJ1-5; D not resolved. The CDR3 sequence is 14 residues long. The germline gives CDR1 DFQATT, CDR2 SNEGSKA (reference sequence). Trimming took 1 base from V and 0 from J, leaving 7 bases between them. CDR3 loop: CSARAQYSNQPQHF. DNA of the CDR3: TGCAGTGCTAGAGCACAGTATAGCAATCAGCCCCAGCATTTT.

The chain has TRBV7-8 and TRBJ2-1; 8 nucleotides line up with TRBD2. The germline V gene encodes CDR1 SGHVS and CDR2 FQNEAQ. This CDR3 region has 15 residues. J lost 4 bases, V lost 2 bases, and 4 bases had no gene match. The CDR3 loop reads CASSLLAGHYNEQFF. The CDR3 coding sequence is TGTGCCAGCAGCTTATTAGCGGGACATTACAATGAGCAGTTCTTC.

This clonotype turned up a few times. The chain combines TRBV18 with TRBJ2-5; D is uncertain. This CDR3 is 13 amino acids long. The germline CDR1 and CDR2 sequences are KGHSH and LQKENI. Trimming pared 2 bases from V and 4 bases from J, leaving 8 bases between. CDR3 sequence: CASSPGPLETQYF. CDR3 coding DNA: TGTGCCAGCTCACCAGGGCCCCTAGAGACCCAGTACTTC.

CDR3 amino acids: CASSLGTSNEQYF. The CDR3 nucleotides are TGTGCCAGCAGCTTGGGGACAAGCAATGAGCAGTACTTC. The chain combines TRBV7-8 with TRBJ2-7; a weak D match, TRBD1 (6 bases). V shed 3 bases and J shed 7 bases, with 13 bases lying between them. CDR3 size: 13 residues. CDR1 SGHVS and CDR2 FQNEAQ come from the germline V gene.

The chain has TRBV12-3 or TRBV12-4 and TRBJ2-3; 7 bases are shared with TRBD2. V shed 1 base, J shed 14 bases, and the junction held 12 bases outside the gene matches. The length of the CDR3 is 14 residues. Here the CDR3 reads CASSLGASGRYAYF. CDR3 sequence (DNA): TGTGCCAGCAGTTTAGGGGCTAGCGGTAGATACGCGTATTTT.

This clonotype came up a few times. CDR3 sequence (DNA): TGCAGTGCCCGGGACAGTACCACAGATACGCAGTATTTT. Protein: CSARDSTTDTQYF. The genes are TRBV20-1 and TRBJ2-3; TRBD1 matches at 7 bases. CDR1 and CDR2 from the germline V gene are DFQATT and SNEGSKA (reference sequence). Unmatched junction bases numbered 5, after V lost 6 bases and J lost 2 bases. The CDR3 consists of 13 residues.

The CDR3 reads CSELARNEQFF. CDR3 bases: TGCAGCGAACTAGCGCGCAATGAGCAGTTCTTC. The V call is TRBV29-1, the J call TRBJ2-1; TRBD2 agrees at 7 bases. The CDR3 has 11 residues. The germline gives CDR1 SQVTM, CDR2 ANQGSEA. V lost 7 bases and J lost 6; bases outside the gene matches: 3.